This T cell receptor beta chain comes out of a study of control samples from healthy donors and cancer patients. V lost 4 bases and J lost 3, with 13 bases in between. This CDR3 is built from 15 residues. Germline V CDR1 and CDR2: SGHAT, FQNNGV. Data came from immunoSEQ multiplex PCR; TCRdb stores just in-frame clones and leaves some out. The data contain approximately 150,000 clones, about 90% of them seen just once; the ten biggest clones take up roughly 3.2%. The V call is TRBV11-2, the J call TRBJ1-5, with D tentatively TRBD1 (5 bases). This TCR was recovered from a man in his thirties or forties in good health. Sequenced: blood. The CDR3 sequence: CASSSGRGLNQPQHF. DNA of the CDR3: TGTGCCAGCAGCTCCGGGAGGGGCCTCAATCAGCCCCAGCATTTT.